This entry lists 20 T cell receptor beta chains sequenced from one sample in a study of beta chain features in type 1 diabetes. Every isolated RNA sample was fully reverse transcribed, so sequencing captured expressed TCRB transcripts. TCRdb's copy holds only in-frame clones and misses some; the assay was immunoSEQ multiplex PCR. Of 360,000 or so clones in the sample, roughly a fifth were seen once. Sequencing used naive CD4+ T cells from blood. These receptors were taken from a young woman in good health.

The V call is TRBV7-9, the J call TRBJ2-5; D may be TRBD1 (9 bases). The CDR3 has 16 amino acids. Germline V gene data show CDR1 as SEHNR and CDR2 as FQNEAQ (reference sequence). The V end lost 5 bases, the J end lost 2 bases, and 18 bases lay between the germline ends. The CDR3 protein is CASSAGGGTGQETQYF. CDR3 bases: TGTGCCAGCAGCGCGGGAGGTGGGACAGGGCAAGAGACCCAGTACTTC.

In this sample, this clone turned up a few times. The chain combines TRBV9 with TRBJ1-1; D may be TRBD1 (5 bases). Looked up from germline, CDR1 is SGDLS and CDR2 is YYNGEE. The CDR3 runs to 14 residues. The V gene lost 0 bases and the J gene lost 5 bases, with 11 bases spanning the gap. In DNA form, the CDR3 reads TGTGCCAGCAGCGTAGCGATGGAGGGGACTGAAGCTTTCTTT. Translating gives CASSVAMEGTEAFF.

This chain's CDR3 is CASRQIGQDGYTF. In nucleotides, the CDR3 is TGTGCCAGCAGACAGATAGGACAGGACGGCTACACCTTC. J is TRBJ1-2 and V is TRBV27, with 7 positions matching TRBD1. Germline CDR1 MNHEY, CDR2 SMNVEV (reference sequence). The CDR3 extends over 13 amino acids. The V segment lost 6 bases and the J segment 8 bases; nucleotides outside the gene matches: 9.

The rearrangement links TRBV14 to TRBJ2-1; D might be TRBD2 (6 bases). This CDR3 comprises 14 residues. V shed 3 bases and J shed 9 bases, with 15 bases lying between them. Germline V gene lookup returns CDR1 SGHDN and CDR2 FVKESK. Written as DNA, the CDR3 is TGTGCCAGCAGCCAGAGACTAGATGATGGTGAGCAGTTCTTC. It encodes CASSQRLDDGEQFF.

About this clone: Other DNA sequences within the sample encode an identical CDR3. The rearrangement joins TRBV7-2 to TRBJ1-2; TRBD1 agrees at 12 bases. The J segment lost 2 bases and the V segment lost 5 bases, leaving 3 bases of the junction unmatched. The CDR3 spans 15 residues. Germline V gene lookup returns CDR1 SGHTA and CDR2 FQGNSA. The CDR3 spells CASSRGQGANYGYTF. In DNA, the CDR3 is TGTGCCAGCAGCAGGGGACAGGGGGCGAACTATGGCTACACCTTC. The full variable domain, its missing parts supplied by reference TRBV7-2 and TRBJ1-2, is GAGVSQSPSNKVTEKGKDVELRCDPISGHTALYWYRQSLGQGLEFLIYFQGNSAPDKSGLPSDRFSAERTGGSVSTLTIQRTQQEDSAVYLCASSRGQGANYGYTFGSGTRLTVV.

Only a few counts were recorded for this clone. The chain links TRBV5-1 to TRBJ2-3; a possible D gene is TRBD2 (5 bases). V lost 4 bases to trimming and J lost 4 bases, with 13 bases between them. The germline V gene has CDR1 SGHRS and CDR2 YFSETQ. The CDR3 is made up of 14 amino acids. CDR3 DNA sequence: TGCGCCAGCAGCCCCTCTAGCTTGGCAGATACGCAGTATTTT. Residues: CASSPSSLADTQYF.

This clone has a handful of counts. The chain is built from TRBV5-1 and TRBJ2-5, with a possible D match to TRBD2 (5 bases). The V end was cut by 4 bases, the J end by 5 bases, with 18 bases between. The germline CDR1 and CDR2 sequences are SGHRS and YFSETQ. This CDR3 spans 15 amino acids. The CDR3 reads CASSRGSVPEETQYF. The CDR3 nucleotides are TGCGCCAGCAGCCGGGGTTCCGTCCCGGAGGAGACCCAGTACTTC.

V usage is TRBV11-2 and J usage is TRBJ2-7; 8 bases map to TRBD2. Germline CDR1 is SGHAT and CDR2 is FQNNGV. The J segment lost 1 base and the V segment lost 6 bases, leaving 8 bases of the junction unmatched. This CDR3 contains 15 residues. CDR3 amino acids: CASRFPGLGSYEQYF. DNA for the CDR3: TGTGCCAGCAGATTCCCGGGACTAGGATCCTACGAGCAGTACTTC.

The V and J genes are TRBV7-8 and TRBJ2-5; 7 bases agree with TRBD1. This CDR3 contains 15 residues. The junction had 6 bases not matched to a gene; V was cut back by 5 bases and J by 0 bases. Germline values: CDR1 SGHVS, CDR2 FQNEAQ. The CDR3: CASSDLQGNQETQYF. CDR3 DNA sequence: TGTGCCAGCAGCGACTTACAGGGGAACCAAGAGACCCAGTACTTC.

The table lists this clone with a few counts. The chain's CDR3 is CASSHPDRGNYGYTF. CDR3 DNA: TGTGCCAGCAGCCACCCGGACAGGGGAAACTATGGCTACACCTTC. The gene calls are TRBV4-2 and TRBJ1-2; 9 bases agree with TRBD1. The CDR3 loop spans 15 amino acids. Germline CDR1 is LGHNA and CDR2 is YNFKEQ. V dropped 3 bases and J dropped 2; count of bases not matched to a gene: 4.

V gene TRBV30 combines with J gene TRBJ2-5; TRBD2 might be the D (6 bases). Germline V gene data show CDR1 as GTSNPN and CDR2 as SVGIG (reference sequence). This CDR3 comprises 15 residues. Trimming cost V 0 bases and J 4 bases, with 15 bases left between them. CDR3 in DNA: TGTGCCTGGAGTGTACACGGGGGTCCCTCAGAGACCCAGTACTTC. Translating it yields CAWSVHGGPSETQYF.

J is TRBJ2-3 and V is TRBV18; no clear D gene. CDR1 and CDR2 from the germline V gene are KGHSH and LQKENI. V was trimmed by 8 bases and J by 1 base, leaving 13 bases between them. CDR3 length: 14 amino acids. CDR3 DNA: TGTGCCAGCACGAGGAACTGGGGCACAGATACGCAGTATTTT. This encodes CASTRNWGTDTQYF.

In its sample, this clone was seen a few times. The chain links TRBV7-2 to TRBJ2-5; D might be TRBD1 (6 bases). The V end was cut by 10 bases, the J end by 4 bases, with 22 bases between. The germline V gene encodes CDR1 SGHTA and CDR2 FQGNSA. The CDR3 contains 15 residues. The CDR3 protein is CATKQGGTTPETQYF. DNA of the CDR3: TGTGCCACCAAGCAAGGGGGAACGACTCCAGAGACCCAGTACTTC.

This clone was recorded a few times. Different DNA sequences within this sample yield the same CDR3. V gene TRBV30 combines with J gene TRBJ2-7; TRBD1 matches at 10 bases. The germline gives CDR1 GTSNPN, CDR2 SVGIG (reference sequence). V lost 2 bases to trimming and J lost 6 bases; unmatched junction nucleotides: 4. The CDR3 length is 13 residues. CDR3 loop: CAWSFRDRGEQYF. CDR3 sequence (DNA): TGTGCCTGGAGTTTCCGGGACAGGGGCGAGCAGTACTTC.

The chain joins TRBV5-4 to TRBJ2-7, with 9 bases aligning to TRBD1. Per the germline V gene, CDR1 is SGHNT and CDR2 is YYREEE (reference sequence). Losses at the gene ends were 3 bases for V and 2 bases for J; bases not matched to a gene: 3. The length of the CDR3 is 14 residues. The CDR3 sequence: CASSSGTGPYEQYF. The DNA of the CDR3 is TGTGCCAGCAGCTCCGGGACAGGGCCCTACGAGCAGTACTTC. The full variable domain, rest sourced from reference TRBV5-4 and TRBJ2-7, is ETGVTQSPTHLIKTRGQQVTLRCSSQSGHNTVSWYQQALGQGPQFIFQYYREEENGRGNFPPRFSGLQFPNYSSELNVNALELDDSALYLCASSSGTGPYEQYFGPGTRLTVT.

The gene calls are TRBV11-2 and TRBJ2-7; 13 bases match TRBD2. The CDR3 extends over 18 amino acids. The V segment lost 1 base and the J segment 1 base; nucleotides outside the gene matches: 7. The germline V gene encodes CDR1 SGHAT and CDR2 FQNNGV. Here the CDR3 reads CASSLGGGLAGLSYEQYF. CDR3 nucleotides: TGTGCCAGCAGCTTAGGAGGGGGACTAGCGGGGTTATCCTACGAGCAGTACTTC.

This clone has more than one count but fewer than ten. V is TRBV5-1 and J is TRBJ2-4; D may be TRBD2 (6 bases). Trimming took off 3 bases at V and 2 bases at J, with 6 bases between the two ends. Germline lookup yields CDR1 SGHRS and CDR2 YFSETQ. The CDR3 is 13 residues long. CDR3 sequence (DNA): TGCGCCAGCAGCTGGGACTCCAAAAACATTCAGTACTTC. This gives the protein CASSWDSKNIQYF.

The genes are TRBV11-2 and TRBJ2-7, with 7 bases lining up with TRBD1. CDR3 length: 14 amino acids. The V gene end was trimmed by 6 bases and the J gene end by 2 bases; junction bases not matched to a gene: 7. CDR1 is SGHAT and CDR2 is FQNNGV in the germline V gene. Written as DNA, the CDR3 is TGTGCCAGCAGGGATAGACAGGGCACCTACGAGCAGTACTTC. Amino acids: CASRDRQGTYEQYF.

The chain links TRBV9 to TRBJ2-7; a possible D gene is TRBD1 (6 bases). Trimming took 4 bases from V and 0 from J, leaving 20 bases between them. Germline V lookup: CDR1 SGDLS, CDR2 YYNGEE. The CDR3 is 17 residues long. Here the CDR3 reads CASSPRLGQGDSYEQYF. In DNA, the CDR3 is TGTGCCAGCAGCCCGAGACTGGGACAAGGCGACTCCTACGAGCAGTACTTC.

The table lists this clone with a few counts. The chain joins TRBV30 to TRBJ2-3; 10 bases align to TRBD2. Germline CDR1 is GTSNPN and CDR2 is SVGIG (reference sequence). The V and J ends lost 4 bases and 2 bases, in that order; junction bases with no gene match: 12. CDR3 length equals 17 residues. CDR3 sequence (DNA): TGTGCCTGGAAAAATGAGAGGAGCGGGAGGGCCACAGATACGCAGTATTTT. Translated, it gives CAWKNERSGRATDTQYF.